These 8 T cell receptor beta chains share one sample of origin, sequenced in a study of shared clonotypes between healthy human individuals. The method was immunoSEQ multiplex PCR; TCRdb's version includes in-frame clones alone and lacks a portion of them. The repertoire includes approximately 1.1 million clones, around 78% of them detected once, and approximately 0.5% sits in the top ten. The sequenced sample was memory CD4+ T cells from PBMCs. Sample subset: CD45RA-negative fraction. The receptors were gathered from a man in his late teens or twenties in good health. Some clones in this sample may be carry-over from other donors' samples.

On this clone itself: Other DNA sequences within the sample encode an identical CDR3. The J gene is TRBJ1-2, the V gene TRBV7-9; 9 bases are shared with TRBD1. V lost 5 bases, J lost 8 bases, and 3 bases stayed unmatched. Germline V lookup: CDR1 SEHNR, CDR2 FQNEAQ (reference sequence). The CDR3 loop spans 12 amino acids. CDR3 loop: CASSLTGGGYTF. The CDR3 bases are TGTGCCAGCAGCCTGACAGGGGGGGGCTACACCTTC.

This clone has only one observation. A single base separates this from a much larger clone, so it may be a read error. At the DNA level, this CDR3 is encoded by other sequences in the same sample as well. The rearrangement joins TRBV27 to TRBJ2-6, with 8 positions matching TRBD1. The CDR3 runs to 15 residues. Germline V gene data show CDR1 as MNHEY and CDR2 as SMNVEV (reference sequence). The CDR3 DNA sequence: TGTGCCAGCAGGGCAGGGGGCACTGGGGCTAACGTCCTGACTTTC. This translates into CASRAGGTGANVLTF.

Regarding this clone: This CDR3 is also generated by other DNA sequences in the sample. V gene TRBV30 combines with J gene TRBJ1-3; TRBD1 matches 8 bases. Per germline, CDR1 GTSNPN and CDR2 SVGIG (reference sequence). The length of the CDR3 is 14 residues. The V gene end was trimmed by 3 bases and the J gene end by 0 bases; junction bases not matched to a gene: 1. DNA of the CDR3: TGTGCCTGGAGGACAGGGGCCTCTGGAAACACCATATATTTT. Amino acid sequence: CAWRTGASGNTIYF.

Of note for this clone: Other DNA sequences of this sample code for an identical CDR3. The V gene is TRBV6-6, the J gene TRBJ1-5, with D perhaps matching TRBD1 (6 bases). The CDR3 has 12 amino acids. V was cut by 6 bases and J by 5 bases, with 8 bases left in between. CDR1 and CDR2 (germline): MNHNY, SVGAGI (reference sequence). This chain's CDR3 is CASREGDQPQHF. The CDR3 bases are TGTGCCAGCAGGGAGGGGGATCAGCCCCAGCATTTT.

J is TRBJ2-1 and V is TRBV5-4; D remains unclear. Trimming cost V 5 bases and J 2 bases, with 11 bases left between them. Germline V lookup: CDR1 SGHNT, CDR2 YYREEE (reference sequence). The CDR3 totals 14 residues. In nucleotides, the CDR3 is TGTGCCAGCAGGGTGGGAACGACCTACAATGAGCAGTTCTTC. Protein product: CASRVGTTYNEQFF.

The rearrangement joins TRBV18 to TRBJ2-5; possible D gene TRBD1, 6 bases. V dropped 3 bases and J dropped 5 bases, with 16 bases sitting between them. The length of the CDR3 is 15 residues. CDR1 is KGHSH and CDR2 is LQKENI in the germline V gene. The CDR3 loop is CASSPRAGEIETQYF. In DNA form, the CDR3 reads TGTGCCAGCTCACCGCGGGCAGGGGAGATCGAGACCCAGTACTTC.

The CDR3: CASSLSRDTQYF. For the CDR3, the DNA is TGTGCCAGCAGCTTGTCGCGGGATACGCAGTATTTT. The gene calls are TRBV5-6 and TRBJ2-3; D not certain. V lost 1 base, J lost 6 bases, and 6 bases lay in between. The CDR3 spans 12 residues. Germline CDR1 reads SGHDT; CDR2 reads YYEEEE.

V is TRBV19 and J is TRBJ1-5; D is undetermined. V lost 7 bases and J 2 bases, leaving 18 bases between the germline ends. Germline CDR1 reads LNHDA; CDR2 reads SQIVND (reference sequence). This CDR3 is 16 amino acids long. The CDR3 is CASTPFRVKGNQPQHF. CDR3 sequence (DNA): TGTGCCAGTACCCCGTTCCGGGTTAAGGGCAATCAGCCCCAGCATTTT.